The clone carrying this TCR beta chain showed up just a few times. Its target is not known. The data originate from a study of CD8+ T cells in alopecia areata. Study-level findings and limits: Normal-skin resident alphabeta T cells also appear among scalp sample sequences. Throughout tofacitinib, many expanded lesional clones continued to persist in scalp and blood.

Stated treatment: oral pan-JAK inhibitor, 5-10 mg twice daily. RNA extraction and reverse transcription yielded cDNA as sequencing template. Clones were sequenced by immunoSEQ multiplex PCR, and TCRdb holds only the in-frame ones, with some missing. The sample has 150,000 to 200,000 clones; 50% to 60% are singletons. Per the germline V gene, CDR1 is MDHEN and CDR2 is SYDVKM. The V end lost 7 bases, the J end lost 7 bases, and 16 bases lay between the germline ends. The length of the CDR3 is 13 residues. The chain joins TRBV28 to TRBJ1-1; D gene unclear. This TCR derives from a human donor with alopecia areata. The starting material was CD4+ T cells sorted from blood, obtained at week 4, from a patient treated with tofacitinib. CDR3 in DNA: TGTGCCAGCACCCTCAGACTGAGTATTGAAGCTTTCTTT. It encodes CASTLRLSIEAFF. Together with reference TRBV28 and TRBJ1-1, the CDR3 gives the full variable domain: DVKVTQSSRYLVKRTGEKVFLECVQDMDHENMFWYRQDPGLGLRLIYFSYDVKMKEKGDIPEGYSVSREKKERFSLILESASTNQTSMYLCASTLRLSIEAFFGQGTRLTVV.